This T cell receptor (beta chain) was captured in a study of a mutant IDH1 vaccine in newly diagnosed glioma (dated by TCRdb to about 2021). At the level of the whole study: Patients were given eight vaccinations, in weeks 1, 3, 5, 7, 11, 15, 19 and 23, which matched visits V03 through V10. Vaccination started 4-6 weeks after radiotherapy alone, or was given together with temozolomide cycles in the groups whose treatment included chemotherapy. The roughly 32 treated patients were roughly 62% male and about 40% female, with a mean age of approximately 40 years. Before enrollment, patients had received standard therapy of radiotherapy alone, temozolomide alone, or radiochemotherapy with temozolomide; most received the combination. Peripheral blood was collected at six visits: V03 (baseline), V05, V07, V10, V12 and V13. Longitudinal TCRB deep sequencing was done for 25 to 30 treated patients, wherever samples were available for exploratory analyses.

Libraries were built with the immunoSEQ multiplex PCR assay. Rearranged TCR beta chain sequences were amplified with the hsTCRB Kit following the manufacturer's protocol. TCRB libraries were sequenced on an Illumina MiSeq. As for how the authors treated the data: The proprietary platform of the kit vendor was used for demultiplexing, trimming and gene mapping. Drawn from immuneACCESS, this table holds only the in-frame rearrangements with V and J called that TCRdb kept. Clones are partly lost; checked studies trace under half to an unresolved V gene and leave the rest unexplained. V, J and clone size reflect that table, while D and trimming were determined from the DNA. A total of around 32,000 clones appear in this sample, approximately 90% of them only once. Of the sample, around 3% falls within the top ten clones. The research as a whole found: Changes in the top peripheral T cell clonotypes picked up by TCRB sequencing did not appear to be linked to pseudoprogression. Immune responses induced by the vaccine were seen in roughly 95% of patients across multiple MHC alleles. Availability determined which PBMC samples were chosen for TCRB deep sequencing. The authors noted that analyses of patient blood samples could not be reproduced because of sample limitations.

The CDR3 runs 14 amino acids, cysteine and phenylalanine included. This entry keeps only the CDR3 DNA: 42 bases, framed from base 1. The germline V gene (reference sequence) provides CDR1 LNHNV and CDR2 YYDKDF. V loses 5 bases of germline sequence and J loses 8 bases, and the interval between the two ends is 15 bases. According to the study, the label for this sample's time point signals: week 5, during vaccination. Each vaccine dose was 300 ug of a 20-mer mutant IDH1 peptide in Montanide, given subcutaneously with topical imiquimod. Newly diagnosed WHO grade 3 or 4 IDH1-mutant astrocytomas showing loss of nuclear ATRX were present in the donors. The samples were drawn from NOA16, a multicentre, single-arm, open-label phase I trial in Germany that tested a mutant IDH1 peptide vaccine in humans for the first time. Genomic DNA for TCRB sequencing was extracted from EDTA blood using the DNeasy Blood and Tissue Kit.

About this clone itself: No cognate antigen has been identified for it. Base qualities are not recorded, but no much larger clone differs from it by a single base.

This clonotype originated in a woman aged 40-49 years with glioma. Some clones in this sample may be carry-over from other donors' samples. The chain is assembled from TRBV15 and TRBJ1-4; the best D guess is TRBD1, with 5 bases matching. This sample comprised peripheral blood mononuclear cells (PBMCs), obtained from a glioma patient whose treatment included an IDH1 peptide vaccine. The DNA sequence is as follows: TGTGCCACCAGCGAGGGGCTTCGGGTAGAAAAACTGTTTTTT. Its coded protein is CATSEGLRVEKLFF.